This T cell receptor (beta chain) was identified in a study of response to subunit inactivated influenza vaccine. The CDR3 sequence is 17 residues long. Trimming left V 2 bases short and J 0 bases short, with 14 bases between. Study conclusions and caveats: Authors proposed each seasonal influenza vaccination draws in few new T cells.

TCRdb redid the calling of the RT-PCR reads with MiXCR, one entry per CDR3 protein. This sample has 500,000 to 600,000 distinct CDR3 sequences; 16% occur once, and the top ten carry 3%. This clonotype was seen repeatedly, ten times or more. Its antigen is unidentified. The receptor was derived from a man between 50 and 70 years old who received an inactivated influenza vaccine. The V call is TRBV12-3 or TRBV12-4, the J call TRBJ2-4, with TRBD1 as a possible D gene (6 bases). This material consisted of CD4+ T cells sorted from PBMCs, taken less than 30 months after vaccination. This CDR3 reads CASSLIRGRLAKNIQYF. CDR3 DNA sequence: TGTGCCAGCAGTTTAATTAGGGGGAGACTAGCCAAAAACATTCAGTACTTC.